The TCR beta chain described here comes from a study of technical replicates of blood from several donors. TCRdb's table, derived via immunoSEQ multiplex PCR, lists solely in-frame clones and lacks some. Among tens of thousands of clones, around 96% were seen once, and the ten largest hold around 0.18%. This TCR was sampled from a human donor in good health. The material sequenced was T cells isolated from PBMCs.

CDR3 loop: CASSETGVNSYEQYF. For the CDR3, the DNA is TGTGCCAGTAGTGAGACAGGGGTGAACTCCTACGAGCAGTACTTC. The chain recombines TRBV19 with TRBJ2-7; TRBD1 matches at 8 bases. The length of the CDR3 is 15 residues. The V gene end was trimmed by 5 bases and the J gene end by 0 bases; junction bases not matched to a gene: 6. The germline CDR1 and CDR2 sequences are LNHDA and SQIVND (reference sequence).